The 25 T cell receptor beta chains reported below all come from one sample, sequenced in a study of blood T cells in healthy people across ages. Next came a second PCR, run for roughly 7 to 12 cycles, which used a sample-barcoded 5' primer along with a J-beta primer mix. TCRdb ran MiXCR on the 5' RACE reads and lists one entry per CDR3 protein. The table lists more than 450,000 distinct CDR3 sequences, roughly a quarter of them singletons. These data were also filed under a second study, of T cells of mothers and their children.

Sequencing was done on a sample of blood. These TCRs come from a boy aged 2-15 years in good health.

This clonotype has more than one count but fewer than ten. The rearrangement joins TRBV20-1 to TRBJ2-3, with TRBD2 as a possible D gene (5 bases). Trimming shortened V by 3 bases and J by 2 bases, and 24 bases separated the two germline ends. The length of the CDR3 is 18 residues. Germline V lookup: CDR1 DFQATT, CDR2 SNEGSKA (reference sequence). The CDR3 reads CSARGGLEKEATTDTQYF. The CDR3 region has the DNA TGCAGTGCTAGGGGTGGGCTAGAGAAGGAGGCAACCACAGATACGCAGTATTTT.

This clonotype was picked up many times. This chain joins TRBV12-3 or TRBV12-4 and TRBJ2-5; D possibly corresponds to TRBD1 (6 bases). The CDR3 is 17 amino acids. Trimming took off 5 bases at V and 3 bases at J, with 22 bases between the two ends. CDR3 residues: CASSLDRTGAEKETQYF. Here the CDR3 DNA reads TGTGCCAGCAGTCTCGACAGGACGGGCGCGGAAAAAGAGACCCAGTACTTC.

V gene TRBV5-1 combines with J gene TRBJ2-2, with D hard to call. Trimming took 5 bases from V and 0 from J, leaving 14 bases between them. Per the germline V gene, CDR1 is SGHRS and CDR2 is YFSETQ. This CDR3 region has 16 residues. The CDR3 is CASRAREASNTGELFF. The CDR3 nucleotides read TGCGCCAGCAGGGCCCGTGAAGCCTCGAACACCGGGGAGCTGTTTTTT.

The chain links TRBV5-5 to TRBJ2-3; tentative D call: TRBD1 (5 bases). Germline assignment: CDR1 SGHKS and CDR2 YYEKEE (reference sequence). Trimming removed 5 bases at V and 3 bases at J, with 19 bases between. The CDR3 spans 16 residues. CDR3 bases: TGTGCCAGCAGTCGACAGTCTCTTTCACGGACAGATACGCAGTATTTT. Amino acids: CASSRQSLSRTDTQYF. The whole variable domain, remainder taken from reference TRBV5-5 and TRBJ2-3, is DAGVTQSPTHLIKTRGQQVTLRCSPISGHKSVSWYQQVLGQGPQFIFQYYEKEERGRGNFPDRFSARQFPNYSSELNVNALLLGDSALYLCASSRQSLSRTDTQYFGPGTRLTVL.

The genes are TRBV4-1 and TRBJ2-7; 9 nucleotides match TRBD2. Per germline, CDR1 MGHRA and CDR2 YSYEKL. There are 19 residues in the CDR3. V shed 0 bases and J 3 bases; nucleotides not matched to a gene: 15. The CDR3 is CASSQDLLRLTSGNYEQYF. The CDR3 nucleotides are TGCGCCAGCAGCCAAGATCTTCTTCGCTTGACTAGCGGAAACTACGAGCAGTACTTC.

This clonotype was counted a few times. This chain joins TRBV2 and TRBJ2-7; 8 bases map to TRBD2. The germline V gene has CDR1 SNHLY and CDR2 FYNNEI. This CDR3 spans 15 amino acids. After removal of 7 bases from V and 2 bases from J, the junction contained 10 bases not matched to a gene. The CDR3 sequence is CASTHRLAPTYEQYF. As DNA, the CDR3 is TGTGCCAGCACCCACCGACTAGCGCCGACCTACGAGCAGTACTTC.

The chain links TRBV27 to TRBJ2-7; tentative D call: TRBD1 (7 bases). The CDR3 totals 13 residues. Trimming took off 4 bases at V and 5 bases at J, with 12 bases between the two ends. In germline, CDR1 is MNHEY, CDR2 SMNVEV (reference sequence). The CDR3 sequence is CASSYGRGDEQYF. DNA for the CDR3: TGTGCCAGCAGTTACGGCAGGGGGGACGAGCAGTACTTC.

The chain employs TRBV12-5 and TRBJ1-2; D gene uncertain. There are 13 residues in the CDR3. Germline V gives CDR1 LGHNT, CDR2 FRNRAP. Trimming shortened V by 5 bases and J by 2 bases, and 9 bases separated the two germline ends. The CDR3 nucleotides are TGTGCTAGTGGTCCCCCGAGGAACTATGGCTACACCTTC. Protein sequence: CASGPPRNYGYTF.

This clonotype was counted only a few times. The J gene is TRBJ2-7, the V gene TRBV5-5, with D hard to call. CDR1 and CDR2 (germline): SGHKS, YYEKEE (reference sequence). The length of the CDR3 is 13 residues. Trimming removed 2 bases at V and 2 bases at J, with 8 bases between. The CDR3 nucleotides are TGTGCCAGCAGCTTACACCTTACCTACGAGCAGTACTTC. Its protein product is CASSLHLTYEQYF.

This clonotype was counted a few times. The chain carries TRBV9 and TRBJ2-5; D perhaps matches TRBD2 (6 bases). The V and J ends lost 0 bases and 5 bases respectively, with 17 bases between them. Germline CDR1 is SGDLS and CDR2 is YYNGEE. There are 16 residues in the CDR3. CDR3: CASSVGGLQIGETQYF. The CDR3 DNA reads as TGTGCCAGCAGCGTAGGGGGACTCCAGATAGGGGAGACCCAGTACTTC. Filled out from reference TRBV9 and TRBJ2-5, the complete variable domain reads DSGVTQTPKHLITATGQRVTLRCSPRSGDLSVYWYQQSLDQGLQFLIQYYNGEERAKGNILERFSAQQFPDLHSELNLSSLELGDSALYFCASSVGGLQIGETQYFGPGTRLLVL.

V usage is TRBV7-2 and J usage is TRBJ2-5, with TRBD2 matching over 7 bases. Germline CDR1 SGHTA, CDR2 FQGNSA. CDR3 length: 17 residues. The V segment lost 2 bases and the J segment 1 base; nucleotides outside the gene matches: 10. CDR3 sequence: CASSLRSLAELQETQYF. CDR3 bases: TGTGCCAGCAGCTTAAGGTCCCTAGCGGAACTCCAAGAGACCCAGTACTTC.

This sequence joins TRBV20-1 and TRBJ2-5; 7 bases match TRBD2. CDR1 is DFQATT and CDR2 is SNEGSKA in the germline V gene (reference sequence). V lost 3 bases to trimming and J lost 3 bases; unmatched junction nucleotides: 16. This CDR3 is built from 17 residues. CDR3 coding DNA: TGCAGTGCTAGTCCTCCTCTAGCGGTCGACCCGGAAGAGACCCAGTACTTC. This encodes CSASPPLAVDPEETQYF.

The V gene is TRBV7-8, the J gene TRBJ2-5; 10 bases map to TRBD2. Losses at the gene ends were 2 bases for V and 9 bases for J; bases not matched to a gene: 9. CDR1 is SGHVS, CDR2 FQNEAQ, per germline. This CDR3 comprises 15 residues. In DNA form, the CDR3 reads TGTGCCAGCAGCTTATCGTCTAGCGGGAGTTGGGCCCAGTACTTC. It specifies CASSLSSSGSWAQYF.

This clonotype has a handful of counts. This chain uses TRBV6-2 or TRBV6-3 with TRBJ2-5; 12 bases line up with TRBD1. The DNA matches TRBJ2-1 better at its end, which makes the J call doubtful. Germline CDR1 and CDR2: MNHEY and SVGEGT. CDR3 size: 14 residues. As DNA, the CDR3 is TGTGCCAGCAGACGGGACAGGGGGCGGAATGAGCAGTTCTTC. Translated, it gives CASRRDRGRNEQFF.

In the case of this clonotype: The junction departs from germline at one end; a sequencing error may be responsible. This rearrangement joins TRBV9 to TRBJ2-5; D gene ambiguous. The CDR3 consists of 15 residues. Per germline, CDR1 SGDLS and CDR2 YYNGEE. In DNA, the CDR3 is TGTGCCAACAGCGTAGAGAGCCGGTACCAAGAGACCCAGTACTTC. Encoded protein: CANSVESRYQETQYF.

Concerning this clonotype: The junction and the germline gene differ at one end; a read error may be behind it. The rearrangement uses TRBV11-2 and TRBJ2-4; D is unclear. This CDR3 contains 15 residues. Germline V CDR1 and CDR2: SGHAT, FQNNGV. The CDR3 protein is CVSSLRQEAKNIQYF. The CDR3 nucleotides read TGTGTCAGCAGCTTACGGCAGGAGGCCAAAAACATTCAGTACTTC.

V is TRBV7-8 and J is TRBJ2-2; 11 nucleotides agree with TRBD2. CDR1 is SGHVS, CDR2 FQNEAQ, per germline. The CDR3 consists of 16 residues. V was clipped by 3 bases and J by 7 bases; unmatched bases: 7. The CDR3 loop is CASSFVSGRAFGELFF. The CDR3 DNA reads TGTGCCAGCAGCTTCGTTAGCGGGAGGGCCTTCGGGGAGCTGTTTTTT.

This clonotype was counted only a few times. The J gene is TRBJ2-5, the V gene TRBV5-1; 11 bases line up with TRBD1. Trimming took 6 bases from V and 1 from J; bases not matched to a gene: 2. The CDR3 has 14 amino acids. The germline CDR1 and CDR2 sequences are SGHRS and YFSETQ. This chain's CDR3 is CASIGTGGQETQYF. The CDR3 coding sequence is TGCGCCAGCATCGGGACAGGGGGCCAAGAGACCCAGTACTTC.

This clonotype was counted a few times. V and J are TRBV7-9 and TRBJ2-1, with TRBD2 matching 8 bases. The CDR3 is 16 amino acids. CDR1 SEHNR and CDR2 FQNEAQ come from the germline V gene (reference sequence). Unmatched junction bases numbered 11, after V lost 5 bases and J lost 5 bases. The CDR3 sequence: CASSLGAGGVNNEQFF. CDR3 bases: TGTGCCAGCAGCCTCGGTGCGGGGGGAGTAAACAATGAGCAGTTCTTC.

The V gene is TRBV29-1, the J gene TRBJ1-2; no firm D call. CDR1 is SQVTM, CDR2 ANQGSEA, per germline. V lost 6 bases, J lost 4 bases, and 15 bases lay in between. The CDR3 length is 13 residues. Here the CDR3 DNA reads TGCAGCGTCGAGGGCAGGTCCTCCTATGGCTACACCTTC. This sequence encodes CSVEGRSSYGYTF. Full variable domain (rest looked up from reference TRBV29-1 and TRBJ1-2): SAVISQKPSRDICQRGTSLTIQCQVDSQVTMMFWYRQQPGQSLTLIATANQGSEATYESGFVIDKFPISRPNLTFSTLTVSNMSPEDSSIYLCSVEGRSSYGYTFGSGTRLTVV.

This chain links TRBV29-1 with TRBJ2-1; D is perhaps TRBD1 (5 bases). The V and J ends lost 7 bases and 2 bases respectively, with 15 bases between them. The CDR3 has 14 amino acids. The germline V gene has CDR1 SQVTM and CDR2 ANQGSEA. The CDR3 sequence: CSAPWGGPYNEQFF. CDR3 DNA sequence: TGCAGCGCCCCATGGGGCGGACCCTACAATGAGCAGTTCTTC.

The chain joins TRBV20-1 to TRBJ2-1; unclear D gene. This CDR3 spans 16 amino acids. V lost 1 base and J 1 base, leaving 14 bases between the germline ends. Germline assignment: CDR1 DFQATT and CDR2 SNEGSKA (reference sequence). CDR3 region: CSARVARLSSYNEQFF. For the CDR3, the DNA is TGCAGTGCTAGAGTGGCGCGACTCTCTTCCTACAATGAGCAGTTCTTC.

This clonotype was detected only a few times. This chain connects TRBV7-2 to TRBJ2-7; D might be TRBD2 (5 bases). V was cut by 0 bases and J by 6 bases, with 12 bases left in between. Per the germline V gene, CDR1 is SGHTA and CDR2 is FQGNSA. The CDR3 has 14 residues. The CDR3 coding sequence is TGTGCCAGCAGCTTAGCCTATGGAGGACTCGAGCAGTACTTC. Translating it yields CASSLAYGGLEQYF. Full variable domain (rest looked up from reference TRBV7-2 and TRBJ2-7): GAGVSQSPSNKVTEKGKDVELRCDPISGHTALYWYRQSLGQGLEFLIYFQGNSAPDKSGLPSDRFSAERTGGSVSTLTIQRTQQEDSAVYLCASSLAYGGLEQYFGPGTRLTVT.

This clonotype came up a few times. The chain links TRBV11-2 to TRBJ1-6; perhaps TRBD1 as D (5 bases). Trimming cost V 0 bases and J 0 bases, with 15 bases left between them. The germline V gene encodes CDR1 SGHAT and CDR2 FQNNGV. The CDR3 length is 19 residues. CDR3 region: CASSLEGDRPISYNSPLHF. As DNA, the CDR3 is TGTGCCAGCAGCTTAGAGGGGGACCGACCTATCTCCTATAATTCACCCCTCCACTTT.

The chain is built from TRBV7-2 and TRBJ1-2; D is possibly TRBD1 (6 bases). The germline V and J ends were trimmed by 5 bases and 8 bases, with 21 bases remaining between them. The length of the CDR3 is 15 residues. CDR1 is SGHTA, CDR2 FQGNSA, per germline. The CDR3 here is CASSQGVWDIRGYTF. CDR3 nucleotides: TGTGCCAGCAGCCAAGGGGTATGGGACATTAGGGGCTACACCTTC.